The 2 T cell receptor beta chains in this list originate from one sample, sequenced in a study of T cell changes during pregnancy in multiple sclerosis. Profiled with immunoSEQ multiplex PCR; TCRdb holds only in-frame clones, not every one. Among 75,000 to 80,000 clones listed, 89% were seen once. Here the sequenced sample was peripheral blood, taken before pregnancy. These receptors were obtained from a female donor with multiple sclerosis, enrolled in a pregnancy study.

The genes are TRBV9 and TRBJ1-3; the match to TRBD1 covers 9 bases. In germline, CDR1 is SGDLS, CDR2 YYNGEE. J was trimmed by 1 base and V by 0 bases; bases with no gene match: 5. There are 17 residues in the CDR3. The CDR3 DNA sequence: TGTGCCAGCAGCGTAGGACAGGGGGAAATATCTGGAAACACCATATATTTT. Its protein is CASSVGQGEISGNTIYF. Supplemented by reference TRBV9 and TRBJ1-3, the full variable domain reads DSGVTQTPKHLITATGQRVTLRCSPRSGDLSVYWYQQSLDQGLQFLIQYYNGEERAKGNILERFSAQQFPDLHSELNLSSLELGDSALYFCASSVGQGEISGNTIYFGEGSWLTVV.

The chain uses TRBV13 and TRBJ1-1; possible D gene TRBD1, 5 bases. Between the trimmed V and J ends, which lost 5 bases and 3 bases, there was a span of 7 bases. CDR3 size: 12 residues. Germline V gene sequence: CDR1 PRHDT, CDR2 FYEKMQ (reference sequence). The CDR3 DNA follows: TGTGCCAGCAGCCCGGGGGACACTGAAGCTTTCTTT. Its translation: CASSPGDTEAFF.